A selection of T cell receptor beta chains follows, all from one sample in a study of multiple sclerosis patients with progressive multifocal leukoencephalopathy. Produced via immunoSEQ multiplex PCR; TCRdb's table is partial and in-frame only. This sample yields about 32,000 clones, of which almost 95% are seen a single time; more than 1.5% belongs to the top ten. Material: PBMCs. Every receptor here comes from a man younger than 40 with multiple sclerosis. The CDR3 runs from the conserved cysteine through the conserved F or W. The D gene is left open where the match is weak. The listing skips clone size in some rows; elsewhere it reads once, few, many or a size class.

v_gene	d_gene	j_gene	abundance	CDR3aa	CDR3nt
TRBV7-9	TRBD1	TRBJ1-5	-	CASSFGQDTNQPQHF	TGTGCCAGCAGCTTCGGACAGGACACCAATCAGCCCCAGCATTTT
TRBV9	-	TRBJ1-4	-	CASSGQGVQEKLFF	TGTGCCAGCAGCGGCCAGGGTGTTCAGGAAAAACTGTTTTTT
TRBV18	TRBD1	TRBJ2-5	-	CASSPGTGGAETQYF	TGTGCCAGCTCACCAGGGACAGGGGGCGCGGAGACCCAGTACTTC
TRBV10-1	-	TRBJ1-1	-	CASSEGTYREAFF	TGCGCCAGCAGTGAGGGGACATACCGGGAAGCTTTCTTT
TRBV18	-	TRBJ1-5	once	CASSVEFNQPQHF	TGTGCCAGCTCGGTGGAGTTCAATCAGCCCCAGCATTTT
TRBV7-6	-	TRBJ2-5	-	CASSLWGSDNQETQYF	TGTGCCAGCAGCTTATGGGGGTCGGACAACCAAGAGACCCAGTACTTC
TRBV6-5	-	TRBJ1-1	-	CASSYSGGWNTEAFF	TGCGCCAGCAGTTACTCGGGGGGGTGGAACACTGAAGCTTTCTTT
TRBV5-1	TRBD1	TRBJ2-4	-	CASSSRQGLAKNIQYF	TGCGCCAGCAGCTCCCGACAGGGGCTAGCCAAAAACATTCAGTACTTC
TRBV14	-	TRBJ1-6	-	CASNQPWGPRLNSPLHF	TGTGCCAGCAACCAGCCTTGGGGTCCGAGGCTTAATTCACCCCTCCACTTT
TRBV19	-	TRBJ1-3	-	CATFEGRISGNTIYF	TGTGCCACCTTCGAAGGACGGATCTCTGGAAACACCATATATTTT
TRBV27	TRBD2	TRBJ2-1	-	CASSPGTSGRADWFF	TGTGCCAGCAGTCCAGGGACTAGCGGGAGGGCCGATTGGTTCTTC
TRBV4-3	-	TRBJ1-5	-	CASSQGVRGNGNQPQHF	TGCGCCAGCAGCCAAGGGGTGAGGGGGAATGGCAATCAGCCCCAGCATTTT
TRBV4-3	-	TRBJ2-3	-	CASSQDKVTDTQYF	TGCGCCAGCAGCCAAGATAAAGTCACAGATACGCAGTATTTT
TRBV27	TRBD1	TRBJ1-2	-	CASRQAGGNYGYTF	TGTGCCAGCAGGCAGGCAGGGGGCAACTATGGCTACACCTTC